This TCR beta chain was found in a study of T-cell memory formation after mild COVID-19. General study points: Cross-reactive memory appears to have joined, as suggested by some responding clones showing up in pre-infection memory. CD4/CD8 balance held among clones contracting day 15 to 85, and later expanders leaned CD4+.

This clonotype came up many times. Its antigen is unknown. V shed 5 bases and J 5 bases; nucleotides not matched to a gene: 5. Germline assignment: CDR1 SGHRS and CDR2 YFSETQ. The CDR3 covers 14 residues. After 5'RACE with constant-segment primers, TCR alpha and TCR beta cDNA libraries carrying sample barcodes and UMIs were obtained. In TCRdb, the 5' RACE reads were re-called with MiXCR into one record per CDR3 protein. The sample holds 350,000 to 400,000 distinct CDR3 sequences, 20% to 25% seen once. This receptor was taken from an adult woman who had mild COVID-19 (a few samples of this study predate the infection). Cell type and time point are not known. Sequencing was done on a sample of PBMCs or a T cell subset sorted from them (not recorded which). V is TRBV5-1 and J is TRBJ2-4, with 9 nucleotides matching TRBD1. The CDR3 nucleotides are TGCGCCAGCAGTCCGGGACAGGGCCAAAACATTCAGTACTTC. Protein product: CASSPGQGQNIQYF.